This T cell receptor (beta chain) originates from a study of blood T cells in healthy people across ages. The CDR3 runs 12 residues. Germline assignment: CDR1 DFQATT and CDR2 SNEGSKA (reference sequence). V lost 3 bases, J lost 6 bases, and 12 bases lay in between. PCR was performed a second time for about 7 to 12 cycles using a sample-barcoded 5' primer and a J-beta primer mix. TCRdb analysed the 5' RACE reads with MiXCR anew, one entry per CDR3 protein. The sample carries roughly 800,000 distinct CDR3 sequences, approximately 25% recorded once. The same sample was also used in a study of T cells of mothers and their children. That source reports: The output of TCR recombination is shaped by thymic selection similarly in related and unrelated pairs.

This rearrangement joins TRBV20-1 to TRBJ2-7; weak D call: TRBD1 (7 bases). Sequencing was performed on blood. The clonotype comes from a boy younger than 18 in good health. The CDR3: CSAREGQLEQYF. Written as DNA, the CDR3 is TGCAGTGCTAGGGAGGGACAGCTCGAGCAGTACTTC.